This TCR beta chain is from a study of CD8+CD57+ T cells in acquired aplastic anemia (dated by TCRdb to 2017 to 2018). Some background on the complete study: Extracted DNA from sorted CD4+ and CD8+ cells averaged around 2.9 ug, ranging from roughly 0.17 to 27.4 ug. CD8+CD57+ expansion was defined as frequency above the mean frequency observed in healthy subjects.

TCR beta VDJ combination and CDR3 sequence profiling used genomic DNA as the template. An Illumina HiSeq 2000 was used for TCR repertoire sequencing. As for how the authors treated the data: TRBV/TRBJ rearrangement plots, CDR3 size and DJ length profiles, and Simpson's diversity index were used to assess repertoires. Whichever DNA sequence was most abundant in the deep sequencing data was defined as the immunodominant clone. CDR3 amino acid sequences were checked for sharing across subjects and were also compared against the VDJdb database and published repertoires. TCRdb took the public reads, trimmed them with fastp at Q25, ran MiXCR for clone calling and kept in-frame beta chains. Entries that share a CDR3 protein sequence are merged under the most common genes and DNA. The V and J calls and clone size come from TCRdb's table, not from the authors' own analysis. This sample is represented by 150,000 to 160,000 distinct CDR3 sequences; roughly 49% of them were singletons. The ten largest account for approximately 12% of the sample.

The paper's findings and limits, for the study overall: Patients and healthy controls showed no significant difference in CD8+ Simpson's diversity (P=0.060). Around 27 CD8+ CDR3 sequences were found in both patients and controls but appeared to be highly expressed in patients and within the immunodominant clones of the patients.

To note about this clonotype: Its antigen is unknown. Qualities for individual bases were not recorded, and no much larger clone is one base off.

Expansion of CD8+CD57+ cells had been shown by flow cytometry in the patients chosen for sequencing. Every patient had severe acquired aplastic anemia, diagnosed using the International Study of Aplastic Anemia and Agranulocytosis and Camitta criteria. No patient had received any therapy when blood was sampled. The study deep-sequenced TCR repertoires of sorted CD4+ and CD8+ blood T cells from severe aplastic anemia patients and healthy subjects. In the USA, patient enrollment took place under clinicaltrials.gov protocols 00001620, 01623167, 00001397, 00071045, 00081523 and 00961064. Ficoll-Paque density gradient centrifugation was used to isolate peripheral blood mononuclear cells. Before DNA was extracted, CD4+ and CD8+ T cells were sorted using either FACS or magnetic beads. For CDR1 and CDR2, the germline V gene lists MGHDK and SYGVNS. The germline V and J ends show losses of 3 bases and 8 bases respectively, and no gene match explains 7 bases of the junction. The CDR3 starts with the cysteine, ends with the phenylalanine, and has 16 residues. The CDR3 DNA has 48 bases and is translated from base 1.

The TCR comes from a human donor with aplastic anemia. The sequence joins TRBV25-1 to TRBJ1-6, and TRBD1 aligns with 10 junction nucleotides. Sequencing used sorted CD4+, CD8+, or CD8+CD57+ T cells (not recorded which) from PBMCs. The sequenced DNA is TGTGCCAGCAGTGAGCGGGGGACAGGGGAAGATTCACCCCTCCACTTT. Its coded protein is CASSERGTGEDSPLHF.